This entry lists 17 T cell receptor beta chains sequenced from one sample in a study of T cell responses to AZD1222 COVID-19 vaccine. The assay was immunoSEQ multiplex PCR, and TCRdb's table has in-frame clones only and misses some. Found here are 100,000 to 120,000 clones, nearly 90% of them singletons; the top ten hold about two fifths. The specimen comprised peripheral blood, sampled 28 days after the second AZD1222 dose. Receptors were obtained from an adult who received the AZD1222 COVID-19 vaccine.

The CDR3 sequence: CASSSGLEAPYEQYF. The CDR3 region has the DNA TGTGCCAGCAGTTCAGGACTAGAGGCCCCCTACGAGCAGTACTTC. The V and J genes are TRBV7-2 and TRBJ2-7, with 7 bases fitting TRBD2. V lost 6 bases to trimming and J lost 2 bases; unmatched junction nucleotides: 10. Germline loops: CDR1 SGHTA, CDR2 FQGNSA. The CDR3 is 15 residues long.

This clone is a singleton in its sample. The chain has TRBV19 and TRBJ2-1, with TRBD2 matching over 8 bases. With 4 bases clipped from V and 3 bases from J, the junction kept 5 bases outside the gene matches. This CDR3 is built from 15 residues. Germline V gene lookup returns CDR1 LNHDA and CDR2 SQIVND (reference sequence). The CDR3 DNA reads as TGTGCCAGTAGTACTGGTAGCGGGGACTACAATGAGCAGTTCTTC. Translation: CASSTGSGDYNEQFF.

This chain uses TRBV4-1 with TRBJ2-7, with TRBD1 matching 10 bases. The V and J ends lost 1 base and 5 bases, in that order; junction bases with no gene match: 8. The CDR3 totals 16 residues. Germline V gene sequence: CDR1 MGHRA, CDR2 YSYEKL. In DNA form, the CDR3 reads TGCGCCAGCAGCCAAGGACGAGGGACAGGGGTAAACGAGCAGTACTTC. Amino acids: CASSQGRGTGVNEQYF.

This chain connects TRBV18 to TRBJ2-1; TRBD1 matches at 7 bases. CDR1 and CDR2 (germline): KGHSH, LQKENI. The V gene end was trimmed by 3 bases and the J gene end by 1 base; junction bases not matched to a gene: 6. This CDR3 comprises 16 residues. CDR3 sequence reads: CASSPRQGNSYNEQFF. CDR3 nucleotide sequence: TGTGCCAGCTCACCGAGACAGGGCAATTCCTACAATGAGCAGTTCTTC.

The J gene is TRBJ1-3, the V gene TRBV6-1; no reliable D call. Trimming stripped 2 bases from V and 0 bases from J, with 11 bases between. The CDR3 length is 16 residues. Germline V gene lookup returns CDR1 MNHNS and CDR2 SASEGT. CDR3 coding DNA: TGTGCCAGCAGTGAAACAACACCGCGCTCTGGAAACACCATATATTTT. This translates into CASSETTPRSGNTIYF.

The CDR3 DNA is TGTGCCAGCAGCTCCCTGGGGCGCGGTTCCTACAATGAGCAGTTCTTC. This codes for CASSSLGRGSYNEQFF. This rearrangement joins TRBV7-8 to TRBJ2-1, with D perhaps matching TRBD1 (5 bases). Looked up from germline, CDR1 is SGHVS and CDR2 is FQNEAQ. Trimming removed 4 bases at V and 1 base at J, with 14 bases between. CDR3 length equals 16 residues.

This sequence joins TRBV30 and TRBJ1-4, with 8 bases lining up with TRBD1. V was pared by 4 bases and J by 8 bases, with 9 bases of the junction left unmatched. Germline values: CDR1 GTSNPN, CDR2 SVGIG (reference sequence). The CDR3 consists of 14 residues. The CDR3 protein is CAWTLGTGGEKLFF. The CDR3 DNA is TGTGCCTGGACCCTCGGGACAGGTGGGGAAAAACTGTTTTTT.

This chain uses TRBV3-1 (or the pseudogene TRBV3-2) with TRBJ1-1; 8 bases line up with TRBD1. The V gene's germline CDR1 is LGHDT and CDR2 YNNKEL (reference sequence). This CDR3 comprises 15 residues. V shed 3 bases and J 0 bases; nucleotides not matched to a gene: 3. DNA for the CDR3: TGTGCCAGCAGCCACAGGGGGCACATGAACACTGAAGCTTTCTTT. It yields the protein CASSHRGHMNTEAFF.

The rearrangement uses TRBV19 and TRBJ1-2; 7 nucleotides align to TRBD1. There are 13 residues in the CDR3. V was pared by 6 bases and J by 3 bases, with 4 bases of the junction left unmatched. CDR1 and CDR2 from the germline V gene are LNHDA and SQIVND (reference sequence). The CDR3 DNA sequence: TGTGCCAGTAGCCAAACAGGGGACTATGGCTACACCTTC. Encoded protein: CASSQTGDYGYTF.

This clone was observed a single time. The gene calls are TRBV30 and TRBJ2-2; D is perhaps TRBD1 (5 bases). The CDR3 contains 11 residues. The germline gives CDR1 GTSNPN, CDR2 SVGIG (reference sequence). Trimming shortened V by 0 bases and J by 16 bases, and 12 bases separated the two germline ends. Here the CDR3 DNA reads TGTGCCTGGAGTGTTGGCCAGGGAAGGTTTTTT. This translates into CAWSVGQGRFF.

The J gene is TRBJ1-2, the V gene TRBV9; TRBD1 matches 8 bases. V lost 3 bases and J lost 4; bases outside the gene matches: 8. In germline, CDR1 is SGDLS, CDR2 YYNGEE. This CDR3 comprises 15 residues. CDR3 sequence (DNA): TGTGCCAGCAGCGGAGGGACAGGCGGCGTCTATGGCTACACCTTC. Amino acids: CASSGGTGGVYGYTF.

The count of this clone is one. The V call is TRBV3-1 (or the pseudogene TRBV3-2), the J call TRBJ2-1; D remains unclear. Deletions cut 0 bases from V and 9 bases from J, with 21 bases between. Germline CDR1 LGHDT, CDR2 YNNKEL (reference sequence). The CDR3 consists of 17 residues. DNA for the CDR3: TGTGCCAGCAGCCAAGATTTTGGGGTGGTCTCTGGGATTGAGCAGTTCTTC. Its translation is CASSQDFGVVSGIEQFF.

This clone was seen a handful of times. V usage is TRBV14 and J usage is TRBJ2-2; perhaps TRBD1 as D (5 bases). Germline V gene lookup returns CDR1 SGHDN and CDR2 FVKESK. Trimming took off 2 bases at V and 5 bases at J, with 9 bases between the two ends. This CDR3 region has 14 residues. The CDR3 nucleotides are TGTGCCAGCAGCCAACAGGGTATAACCGGGGAGCTGTTTTTT. Translated: CASSQQGITGELFF.

The V gene is TRBV10-2, the J gene TRBJ2-7, with 10 bases lining up with TRBD1. Germline V gene sequence: CDR1 WSHSY, CDR2 SAAADI. The CDR3 sequence is 14 residues long. The V and J ends lost 3 bases and 5 bases, in that order; junction bases with no gene match: 4. CDR3: CASSEWDRGHEQYF. The DNA for the CDR3 is TGCGCCAGCAGTGAATGGGACAGGGGCCACGAGCAGTACTTC.

The chain carries TRBV6-4 and TRBJ1-1; D is undetermined. The CDR3 spans 14 residues. Germline CDR1 reads MRHNA; CDR2 reads SNTAGT. Trimming took 6 bases from V and 1 from J, leaving 12 bases between them. For the CDR3, the DNA is TGTGCCAGCAGCCCGGACCCTGAGAACACTGAAGCTTTCTTT. Its protein is CASSPDPENTEAFF.

V is TRBV9 and J is TRBJ2-7; TRBD1 is a possible D gene (5 bases). Germline V gene data show CDR1 as SGDLS and CDR2 as YYNGEE. This CDR3 contains 11 residues. Trimming pared 6 bases from V and 4 bases from J, leaving 8 bases between. CDR3 sequence reads: CASMKGYEQYF. CDR3 coding DNA: TGTGCCAGCATGAAGGGGTACGAGCAGTACTTC.

This clone was detected only once. The chain recombines TRBV7-2 with TRBJ1-2; 7 nucleotides line up with TRBD1. This CDR3 is built from 16 residues. V was clipped by 3 bases and J by 1 base; unmatched bases: 8. In germline, CDR1 is SGHTA, CDR2 FQGNSA. CDR3 loop: CASSFRGGQSNYGYTF. CDR3 sequence (DNA): TGTGCCAGCAGCTTCCGAGGGGGACAGAGTAACTATGGCTACACCTTC.